The rows below give T cell receptor beta chains drawn from one sample of a study of cytomegalovirus exposure and HLA in healthy donors. Produced via immunoSEQ multiplex PCR; TCRdb's table is partial and in-frame only. The data contain roughly 200,000 clones, roughly 80% of them singletons. Sequencing used PBMCs. All receptors derive from a man aged 25-45 years in good health and CMV-seronegative. The CDR3 runs from the conserved cysteine through the conserved F or W.

J gene	V gene	CDR3 protein
TRBJ1-5	TRBV28	CASSLGGASNQPQHF
TRBJ2-7	TRBV7-9	CASSLGPGLTYEQYF
TRBJ1-1	TRBV28	CASSFQGGVGEAFF
TRBJ2-6	TRBV5-1	CASSWGGGLIAGANVLTF
TRBJ1-2	TRBV5-4	CASSADRGRGYTF
TRBJ1-2	TRBV7-2	CASSSTRQALNYGYTF
TRBJ1-2	TRBV4-1	CASSQVFQGAYGYTF
TRBJ2-1	TRBV9	CASSVAGSRDRAGNEQFF
TRBJ2-7	TRBV4-2	CASSQGLVAGDTYEQYF
TRBJ2-1	TRBV28	CASRNSGGVYNEQFF
TRBJ1-2	TRBV4-1	CASSLDLQNYGYTF
TRBJ1-1	TRBV7-6	CASSLSRGSEAFF
TRBJ2-1	TRBV6-5	CASNKQGAPYNEQFF
TRBJ2-2	TRBV5-1	CASGLGASGGLNTGELFF
TRBJ2-2	TRBV4-1	CASSQGLGAPGELFF
TRBJ1-1	TRBV5-4	CASSLVGGDTEAFF
TRBJ2-4	TRBV29-1	CSVALTGRKNIQYF
TRBJ2-1	TRBV27	CASSPRIVLDVSSYNEQFF
TRBJ1-2	TRBV2	CASSATGNGYTF
TRBJ1-4	TRBV2	CASSLSEKLFF